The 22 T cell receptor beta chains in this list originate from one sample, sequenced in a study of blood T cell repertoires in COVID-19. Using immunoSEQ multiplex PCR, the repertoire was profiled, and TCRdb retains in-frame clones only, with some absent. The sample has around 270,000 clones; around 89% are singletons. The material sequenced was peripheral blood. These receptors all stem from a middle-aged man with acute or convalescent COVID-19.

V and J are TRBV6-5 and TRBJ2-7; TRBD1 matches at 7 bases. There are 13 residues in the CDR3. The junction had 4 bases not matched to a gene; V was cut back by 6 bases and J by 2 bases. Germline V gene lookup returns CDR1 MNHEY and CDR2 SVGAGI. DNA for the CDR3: TGTGCCAGCAGGAGGGACAGTACCTACGAGCAGTACTTC. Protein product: CASRRDSTYEQYF.

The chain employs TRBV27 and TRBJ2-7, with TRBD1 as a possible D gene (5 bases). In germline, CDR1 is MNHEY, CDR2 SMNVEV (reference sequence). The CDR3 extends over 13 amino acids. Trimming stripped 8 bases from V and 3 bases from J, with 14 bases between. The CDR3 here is CASPRQLRYEQYF. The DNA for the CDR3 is TGTGCCAGCCCCCGACAGTTACGCTACGAGCAGTACTTC.

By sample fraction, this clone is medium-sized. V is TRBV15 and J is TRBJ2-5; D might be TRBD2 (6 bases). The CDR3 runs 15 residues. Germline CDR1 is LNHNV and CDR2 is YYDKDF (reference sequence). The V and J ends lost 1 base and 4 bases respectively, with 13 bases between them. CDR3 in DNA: TGTGCCACCAGCAGAGGGCCAGGAGCGGGAGAGACCCAGTACTTC. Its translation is CATSRGPGAGETQYF.

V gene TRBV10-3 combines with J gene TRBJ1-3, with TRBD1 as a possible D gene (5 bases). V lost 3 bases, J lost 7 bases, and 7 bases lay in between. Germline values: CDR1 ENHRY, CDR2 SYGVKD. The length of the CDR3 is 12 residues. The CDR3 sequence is CAISDSGNTIYF. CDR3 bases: TGTGCCATCAGTGATTCAGGGAACACCATATATTTT.

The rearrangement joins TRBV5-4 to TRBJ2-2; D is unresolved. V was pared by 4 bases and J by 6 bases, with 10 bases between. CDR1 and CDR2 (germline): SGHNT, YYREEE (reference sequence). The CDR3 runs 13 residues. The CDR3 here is CASSRSEPGELFF. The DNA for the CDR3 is TGTGCCAGCAGCCGATCCGAGCCCGGGGAGCTGTTTTTT. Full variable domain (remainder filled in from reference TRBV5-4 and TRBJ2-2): ETGVTQSPTHLIKTRGQQVTLRCSSQSGHNTVSWYQQALGQGPQFIFQYYREEENGRGNFPPRFSGLQFPNYSSELNVNALELDDSALYLCASSRSEPGELFFGEGSRLTVL.

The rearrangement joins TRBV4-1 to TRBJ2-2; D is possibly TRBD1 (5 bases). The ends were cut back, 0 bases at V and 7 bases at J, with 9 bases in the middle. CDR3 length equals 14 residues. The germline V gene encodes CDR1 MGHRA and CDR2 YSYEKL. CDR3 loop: CASSQDRGVGELFF. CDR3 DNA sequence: TGCGCCAGCAGCCAAGATAGGGGTGTCGGGGAGCTGTTTTTT.

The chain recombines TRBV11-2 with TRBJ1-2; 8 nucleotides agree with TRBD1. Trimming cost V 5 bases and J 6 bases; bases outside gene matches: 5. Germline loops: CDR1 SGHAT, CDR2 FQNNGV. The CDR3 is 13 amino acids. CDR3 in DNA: TGTGCCAGCAGCCGACAGGGGACTAATGGCTACACCTTC. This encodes CASSRQGTNGYTF.

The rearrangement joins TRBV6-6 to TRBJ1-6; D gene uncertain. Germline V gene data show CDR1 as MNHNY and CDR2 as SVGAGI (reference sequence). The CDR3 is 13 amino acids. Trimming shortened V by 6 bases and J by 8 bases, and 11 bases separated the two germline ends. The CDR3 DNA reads TGTGCCAGCAGCCGGTCCCGCGATTCACCCCTCCACTTT. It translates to CASSRSRDSPLHF.

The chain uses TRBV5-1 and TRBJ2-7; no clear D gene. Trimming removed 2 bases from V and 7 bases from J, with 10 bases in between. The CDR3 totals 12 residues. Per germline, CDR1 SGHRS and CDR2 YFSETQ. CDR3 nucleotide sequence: TGCGCCAGCAGCTTCTCCGGCGGAGAGCAGTACTTC. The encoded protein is CASSFSGGEQYF.

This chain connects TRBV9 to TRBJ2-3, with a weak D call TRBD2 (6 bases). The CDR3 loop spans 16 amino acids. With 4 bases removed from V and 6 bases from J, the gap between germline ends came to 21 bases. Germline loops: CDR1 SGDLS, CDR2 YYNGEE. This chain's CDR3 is CASSPEEGSVDDTQYF. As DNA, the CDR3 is TGTGCCAGCAGCCCCGAGGAGGGTAGCGTGGATGATACGCAGTATTTT.

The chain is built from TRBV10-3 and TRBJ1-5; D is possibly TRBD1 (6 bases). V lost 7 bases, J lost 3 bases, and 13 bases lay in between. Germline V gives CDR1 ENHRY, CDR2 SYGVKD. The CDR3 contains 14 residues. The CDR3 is CAIKGGGSNQPQHF. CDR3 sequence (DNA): TGTGCCATCAAGGGAGGGGGGTCCAATCAGCCCCAGCATTTT.

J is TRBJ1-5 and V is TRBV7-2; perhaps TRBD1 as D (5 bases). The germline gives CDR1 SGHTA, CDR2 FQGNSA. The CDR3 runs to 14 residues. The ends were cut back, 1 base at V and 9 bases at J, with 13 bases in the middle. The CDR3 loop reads CASSLEDMGWPQHF. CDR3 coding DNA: TGTGCCAGCAGCTTAGAGGACATGGGTTGGCCCCAGCATTTT.

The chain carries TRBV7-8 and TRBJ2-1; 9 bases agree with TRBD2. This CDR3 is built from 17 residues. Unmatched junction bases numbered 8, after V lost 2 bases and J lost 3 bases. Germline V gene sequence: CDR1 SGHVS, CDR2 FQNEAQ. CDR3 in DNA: TGTGCCAGCAGCTTAAGACTGGCGGGGGGGCTCTACAATGAGCAGTTCTTC. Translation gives CASSLRLAGGLYNEQFF.

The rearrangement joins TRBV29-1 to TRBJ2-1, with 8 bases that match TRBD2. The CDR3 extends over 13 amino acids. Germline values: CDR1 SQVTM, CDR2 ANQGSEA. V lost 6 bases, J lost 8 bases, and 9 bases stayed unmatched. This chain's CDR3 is CSVPGGWVDEQFF. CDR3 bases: TGCAGCGTCCCGGGGGGGTGGGTCGATGAGCAGTTCTTC.

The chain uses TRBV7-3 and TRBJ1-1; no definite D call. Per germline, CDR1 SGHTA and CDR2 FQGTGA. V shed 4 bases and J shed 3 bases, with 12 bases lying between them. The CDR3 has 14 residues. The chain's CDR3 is CASSSQSAYTEAFF. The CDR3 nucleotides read TGTGCCAGCAGCTCACAATCAGCGTACACTGAAGCTTTCTTT.

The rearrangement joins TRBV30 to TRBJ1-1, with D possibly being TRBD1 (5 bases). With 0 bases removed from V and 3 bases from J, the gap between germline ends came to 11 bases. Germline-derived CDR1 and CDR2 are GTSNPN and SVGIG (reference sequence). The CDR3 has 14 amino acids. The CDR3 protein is CAWSVQGGDTEAFF. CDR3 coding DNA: TGTGCCTGGAGTGTACAAGGAGGGGACACTGAAGCTTTCTTT.

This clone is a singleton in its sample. This chain's CDR3 is CASNRQADYGYTF. In DNA, the CDR3 is TGTGCCAGCAACCGACAGGCAGACTATGGCTACACCTTC. The chain is built from TRBV6-5 and TRBJ1-2; maybe TRBD1 (6 bases). V was shortened by 7 bases and J by 3 bases, with 12 bases between the two germline ends. The CDR3 spans 13 residues. Germline loops: CDR1 MNHEY, CDR2 SVGAGI.

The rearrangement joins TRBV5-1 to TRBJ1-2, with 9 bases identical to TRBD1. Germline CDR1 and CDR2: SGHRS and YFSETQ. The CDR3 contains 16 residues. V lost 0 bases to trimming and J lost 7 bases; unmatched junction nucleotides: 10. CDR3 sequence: CASSLGVLGQGRGYTF. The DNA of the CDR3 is TGCGCCAGCAGCTTGGGAGTATTGGGACAGGGTCGTGGCTACACCTTC.

The CDR3 region has the DNA TGCGCCAGCAGCTTAGCTTTGACAGCCATGAACACTGAAGCTTTCTTT. Translated, it gives CASSLALTAMNTEAFF. The rearrangement links TRBV5-1 to TRBJ1-1, with D possibly being TRBD1 (5 bases). With 2 bases removed from V and 0 bases from J, the gap between germline ends came to 14 bases. Germline CDR1 reads SGHRS; CDR2 reads YFSETQ. CDR3 length equals 16 residues.

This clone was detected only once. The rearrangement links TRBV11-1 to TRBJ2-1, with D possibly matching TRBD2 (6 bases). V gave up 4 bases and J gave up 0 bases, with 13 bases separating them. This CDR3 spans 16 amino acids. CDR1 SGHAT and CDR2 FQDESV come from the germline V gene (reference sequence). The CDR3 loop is CASSWGRGSSYNEQFF. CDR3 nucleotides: TGTGCCAGCAGCTGGGGTCGGGGGAGCTCCTACAATGAGCAGTTCTTC.

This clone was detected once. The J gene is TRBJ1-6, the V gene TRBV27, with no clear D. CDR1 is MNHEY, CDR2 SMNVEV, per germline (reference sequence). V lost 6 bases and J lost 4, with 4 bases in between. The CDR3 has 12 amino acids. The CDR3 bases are TGTGCCAGCAGGGAGTATAATTCACCCCTCCACTTT. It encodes CASREYNSPLHF.

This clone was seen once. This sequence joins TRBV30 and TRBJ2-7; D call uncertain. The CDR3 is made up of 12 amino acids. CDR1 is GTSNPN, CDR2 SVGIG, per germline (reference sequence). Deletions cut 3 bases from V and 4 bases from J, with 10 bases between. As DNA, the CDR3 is TGTGCCTGGAGCCTAGACGATTACGAGCAGTACTTC. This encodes CAWSLDDYEQYF. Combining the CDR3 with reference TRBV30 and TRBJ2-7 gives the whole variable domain SQTIHQWPATLVQPVGSPLSLECTVEGTSNPNLYWYRQAAGRGLQLLFYSVGIGQISSEVPQNLSASRPQDRQFILSSKKLLLSDSGFYLCAWSLDDYEQYFGPGTRLTVT.